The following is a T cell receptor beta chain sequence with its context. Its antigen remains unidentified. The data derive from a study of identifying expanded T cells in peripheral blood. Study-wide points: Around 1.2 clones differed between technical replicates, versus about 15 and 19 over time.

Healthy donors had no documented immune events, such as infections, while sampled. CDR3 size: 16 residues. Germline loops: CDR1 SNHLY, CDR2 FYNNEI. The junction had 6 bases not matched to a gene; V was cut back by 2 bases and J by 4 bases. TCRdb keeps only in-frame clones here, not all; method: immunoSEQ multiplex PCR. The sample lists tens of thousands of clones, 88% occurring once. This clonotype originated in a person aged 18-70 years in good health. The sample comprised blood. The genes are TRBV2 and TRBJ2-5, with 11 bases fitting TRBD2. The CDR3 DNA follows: TGTGCCAGCAGTGAAAGGATAGCGGGGGGGAGAGAGACCCAGTACTTC. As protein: CASSERIAGGRETQYF.